The next 28 T cell receptor beta chains were all read from a single sample in a study of technical replicates of blood from several donors. The protocol was immunoSEQ multiplex PCR, while the TCRdb copy is restricted to in-frame clones and leaves out a portion. Here the sample spans about 66,000 clones, roughly nine tenths being singletons. The sample was T cells isolated from PBMCs. These receptors came from a human donor in good health.

The chain carries TRBV6-5 and TRBJ1-1; no firm D call. There are 16 residues in the CDR3. Germline assignment: CDR1 MNHEY and CDR2 SVGAGI. Trimming pared 2 bases from V and 0 bases from J, leaving 13 bases between. This chain's CDR3 is CASSYGEMGVNTEAFF. The CDR3 DNA is TGTGCCAGCAGTTACGGGGAGATGGGCGTGAACACTGAAGCTTTCTTT.

The rearrangement links TRBV6-1 to TRBJ1-4; 9 bases align to TRBD1. There are 13 residues in the CDR3. Trimming at V came to 10 bases and at J to 8 bases, leaving 8 bases not matched to a gene. Germline lookup yields CDR1 MNHNS and CDR2 SASEGT. Written as DNA, the CDR3 is TGTGCCACCATGAGACAGGGGGGGGAAAAACTGTTTTTT. It is translated as CATMRQGGEKLFF.

The chain couples TRBV7-3 to TRBJ1-4, with no clear D. The CDR3 contains 17 residues. Trimming removed 1 base at V and 0 bases at J, with 12 bases between. Germline values: CDR1 SGHTA, CDR2 FQGTGA. This CDR3 is CASSLKGGMPTNEKLFF. The CDR3, as DNA: TGTGCCAGCAGCTTAAAGGGAGGGATGCCAACTAATGAAAAACTGTTTTTT.

This chain links TRBV9 with TRBJ2-7; 14 nucleotides line up with TRBD2. Germline V gene lookup returns CDR1 SGDLS and CDR2 YYNGEE. The CDR3 extends over 19 amino acids. V lost 3 bases and J lost 3; bases outside the gene matches: 14. CDR3 DNA sequence: TGTGCCAGCAGCGAGCACCCGGGACATGGGACTAGCGGGAGCTACGAGCAGTACTTC. This sequence encodes CASSEHPGHGTSGSYEQYF.

This chain joins TRBV28 and TRBJ1-5, with no clear D. The CDR3 loop spans 14 amino acids. With 4 bases removed from V and 0 bases from J, the gap between germline ends came to 7 bases. The germline gives CDR1 MDHEN, CDR2 SYDVKM. The DNA of the CDR3 is TGTGCCAGCAGTTGGACTATTAGCAATCAGCCCCAGCATTTT. Its protein product is CASSWTISNQPQHF.

V usage is TRBV7-9 and J usage is TRBJ2-2; D uncertain. Germline CDR1 reads SEHNR; CDR2 reads FQNEAQ (reference sequence). This CDR3 has 16 amino acids. V lost 6 bases to trimming and J lost 5 bases, with 19 bases between them. The CDR3: CASSSESLGSTGELFF. The CDR3 DNA follows: TGTGCCAGCAGTTCTGAGTCCCTAGGTAGTACCGGGGAGCTGTTTTTT.

V is TRBV7-6 and J is TRBJ1-1, with 8 bases identical to TRBD1. The CDR3 is 13 residues long. The V gene end was trimmed by 5 bases and the J gene end by 4 bases; junction bases not matched to a gene: 3. Germline assignment: CDR1 SGHVS and CDR2 FNYEAQ. CDR3 residues: CASSGQGVTEAFF. CDR3 DNA sequence: TGTGCCAGCAGCGGACAGGGAGTCACTGAAGCTTTCTTT.

For the CDR3, the DNA is TGTGCCAGCAACAACATGAATCCGGGACTAGCGGCTCCCAAGGATACGCAGTATTTT. Its protein product is CASNNMNPGLAAPKDTQYF. This chain links TRBV6-4 with TRBJ2-3; TRBD2 matches 11 bases. CDR1 is MRHNA, CDR2 SNTAGT, per germline. The CDR3 is 19 amino acids. Trimming took 7 bases from V and 6 from J; bases not matched to a gene: 21.

The gene calls are TRBV9 and TRBJ1-2; D is perhaps TRBD1 (5 bases). Germline V gene sequence: CDR1 SGDLS, CDR2 YYNGEE. CDR3 size: 14 residues. V dropped 0 bases and J dropped 6 bases, with 12 bases sitting between them. CDR3 residues: CASSVDRGGNGYTF. The CDR3 DNA reads TGTGCCAGCAGCGTAGATAGGGGAGGGAATGGCTACACCTTC.

The V call is TRBV10-3, the J call TRBJ2-5; D not resolved. From germline, CDR1 is ENHRY and CDR2 SYGVKD. Trimming left V 5 bases short and J 5 bases short, with 12 bases between. This CDR3 is 13 amino acids long. The CDR3 coding sequence is TGTGCCATCAGTTTCTCACAATTTGAGACCCAGTACTTC. It translates to CAISFSQFETQYF.

The genes are TRBV10-3 and TRBJ1-1; no clear D. V lost 6 bases to trimming and J lost 4 bases, with 9 bases between them. Looked up from germline, CDR1 is ENHRY and CDR2 is SYGVKD. The CDR3 has 12 amino acids. CDR3 loop: CAIREAATEAFF. The CDR3 coding sequence is TGTGCCATCAGGGAGGCGGCCACTGAAGCTTTCTTT.

The chain has TRBV7-7 and TRBJ2-3; 7 nucleotides match TRBD1. The junction had 3 bases not matched to a gene; V was cut back by 4 bases and J by 2 bases. The germline gives CDR1 SSHAT, CDR2 FNYEAQ (reference sequence). The CDR3 loop spans 14 amino acids. CDR3 amino acids: CASSSGTDTDTQYF. CDR3 coding DNA: TGTGCCAGCAGCTCCGGGACAGACACAGATACGCAGTATTTT.

The rearrangement joins TRBV6-5 to TRBJ2-2; D is uncertain. The CDR3 sequence is 14 residues long. CDR1 MNHEY and CDR2 SVGAGI come from the germline V gene. Trimming stripped 2 bases from V and 5 bases from J, with 9 bases between. The CDR3 coding sequence is TGTGCCAGCAGTTACAATCGGTTTACCGGGGAGCTGTTTTTT. Protein sequence: CASSYNRFTGELFF.

The CDR3 loop is CATRLFMNTEAFF. Written as DNA, the CDR3 is TGTGCCACTCGCCTATTCATGAACACTGAAGCTTTCTTT. J is TRBJ1-1 and V is TRBV6-4; D is unclear. Trimming took 10 bases from V and 0 from J, leaving 12 bases between them. Germline V gene sequence: CDR1 MRHNA, CDR2 SNTAGT. The length of the CDR3 is 13 residues.

The genes are TRBV9 and TRBJ1-3; possible D gene TRBD1, 6 bases. CDR1 SGDLS and CDR2 YYNGEE come from the germline V gene. Between the trimmed V and J ends, which lost 0 bases and 1 base, there was a span of 14 bases. The CDR3 is 17 amino acids. The CDR3 nucleotides read TGTGCCAGCAGCGTAGTGACCCAAGGGGGTTCTGGAAACACCATATATTTT. Encoded protein: CASSVVTQGGSGNTIYF.

The chain carries TRBV5-1 and TRBJ1-1; D is ambiguous. CDR1 is SGHRS, CDR2 YFSETQ, per germline. V was clipped by 4 bases and J by 11 bases, with 12 bases between them. The CDR3 extends over 11 amino acids. This CDR3 is CASSLANLAFF. The CDR3 DNA reads TGCGCCAGCAGCCTGGCAAATTTGGCTTTCTTT.

The chain carries TRBV7-2 and TRBJ2-3, with a possible D match to TRBD2 (7 bases). V was shortened by 2 bases and J by 2 bases, with 14 bases between the two germline ends. The CDR3 loop spans 16 amino acids. Germline V gene sequence: CDR1 SGHTA, CDR2 FQGNSA. The CDR3 spells CASSLSGGRNTDTQYF. DNA for the CDR3: TGTGCCAGCAGCTTATCGGGGGGCCGGAACACAGATACGCAGTATTTT.

This sequence joins TRBV6-1 and TRBJ1-4, with D uncertain. Germline values: CDR1 MNHNS, CDR2 SASEGT. This CDR3 has 17 residues. V was shortened by 0 bases and J by 7 bases, with 18 bases between the two germline ends. DNA for the CDR3: TGTGCCAGCAGTGAAGCGCTTGGGAGCATTCGTGGTGAAAAACTGTTTTTT. It specifies CASSEALGSIRGEKLFF.

The chain joins TRBV15 to TRBJ1-1; D gene uncertain. Per germline, CDR1 LNHNV and CDR2 YYDKDF (reference sequence). Trimming left V 3 bases short and J 0 bases short, with 5 bases between. This CDR3 contains 13 residues. The CDR3 protein is CATSRNMNTEAFF. CDR3 DNA: TGTGCCACCAGCAGGAACATGAACACTGAAGCTTTCTTT.

V is TRBV28 and J is TRBJ1-1; D perhaps matches TRBD1 (6 bases). Trimming removed 3 bases at V and 1 base at J, with 12 bases between. The CDR3 length is 15 residues. Germline V CDR1 and CDR2: MDHEN, SYDVKM. CDR3 residues: CASSLRGQGNTEAFF. CDR3 DNA: TGTGCCAGCAGTTTGCGGGGGCAGGGGAACACTGAAGCTTTCTTT.

The V gene is TRBV7-8, the J gene TRBJ1-1; TRBD1 aligns across 7 bases. The ends lost 3 bases at V and 3 bases at J; junction bases unmatched: 13. In germline, CDR1 is SGHVS, CDR2 FQNEAQ. This CDR3 contains 17 residues. CDR3 nucleotide sequence: TGTGCCAGCAGCTTTCGTTTAGGGGGCGCTGAGGACACTGAAGCTTTCTTT. Translated, it gives CASSFRLGGAEDTEAFF.

For this clone: Germline is not matched at one junction end, which may reflect a read error. V gene TRBV7-3 combines with J gene TRBJ2-7, with 8 positions matching TRBD2. Germline V CDR1 and CDR2: SGHTA, FQGTGA. This CDR3 is 13 amino acids long. This CDR3 reads CASSVTSGYEQYF. The CDR3 DNA is TGTGCCAGCAGCGTAACTAGCGGCTACGAGCAGTACTTC.

The chain recombines TRBV30 with TRBJ2-7, with TRBD1 as a possible D gene (5 bases). This CDR3 has 14 amino acids. Germline assignment: CDR1 GTSNPN and CDR2 SVGIG (reference sequence). Trimming took off 4 bases at V and 0 bases at J, with 13 bases between the two ends. CDR3 DNA sequence: TGTGCCTGGACCGAGGACATCTACTCCTACGAGCAGTACTTC. It specifies CAWTEDIYSYEQYF.

The gene calls are TRBV18 and TRBJ2-2; possibly TRBD2 for D (6 bases). The germline gives CDR1 KGHSH, CDR2 LQKENI. There are 16 residues in the CDR3. Trimming removed 2 bases at V and 5 bases at J, with 15 bases between. In DNA form, the CDR3 reads TGTGCCAGCTCACCATCAATCCCAGGGACTACCGGGGAGCTGTTTTTT. Its protein is CASSPSIPGTTGELFF.

The rearrangement links TRBV27 to TRBJ2-7; D not resolved. Per the germline V gene, CDR1 is MNHEY and CDR2 is SMNVEV (reference sequence). The CDR3 has 14 amino acids. The V and J ends lost 2 bases and 2 bases respectively, with 10 bases between them. The CDR3 spells CASSLGGPTYEQYF. As DNA, the CDR3 is TGTGCCAGCAGTTTAGGTGGGCCTACCTACGAGCAGTACTTC.

The chain employs TRBV6-5 and TRBJ2-1, with 7 bases matching TRBD2. The germline CDR1 and CDR2 sequences are MNHEY and SVGAGI. This CDR3 has 15 amino acids. Trimming at V came to 7 bases and at J to 9 bases, leaving 15 bases not matched to a gene. The CDR3 is CASNAIGAGKFEQFF. DNA of the CDR3: TGTGCCAGCAATGCCATAGGAGCGGGAAAGTTTGAGCAGTTCTTC.

The gene calls are TRBV13 and TRBJ2-5; D may be TRBD1 (6 bases). The CDR3 consists of 15 residues. Trimming left V 6 bases short and J 2 bases short, with 16 bases between. The germline V gene has CDR1 PRHDT and CDR2 FYEKMQ (reference sequence). The CDR3 nucleotides read TGTGCCAGCAGTTTCCAGGAGAGGGGGCAAGAGACCCAGTACTTC. It specifies CASSFQERGQETQYF.

The chain recombines TRBV11-3 with TRBJ2-2, with D tentatively TRBD1 (6 bases). V lost 4 bases and J lost 6, with 12 bases in between. This CDR3 comprises 14 residues. The germline V gene has CDR1 SGHNT and CDR2 YENEEA. The CDR3 protein is CASSSTGLAGELFF. The CDR3 region has the DNA TGTGCCAGCAGCTCAACAGGGTTGGCCGGGGAGCTGTTTTTT.